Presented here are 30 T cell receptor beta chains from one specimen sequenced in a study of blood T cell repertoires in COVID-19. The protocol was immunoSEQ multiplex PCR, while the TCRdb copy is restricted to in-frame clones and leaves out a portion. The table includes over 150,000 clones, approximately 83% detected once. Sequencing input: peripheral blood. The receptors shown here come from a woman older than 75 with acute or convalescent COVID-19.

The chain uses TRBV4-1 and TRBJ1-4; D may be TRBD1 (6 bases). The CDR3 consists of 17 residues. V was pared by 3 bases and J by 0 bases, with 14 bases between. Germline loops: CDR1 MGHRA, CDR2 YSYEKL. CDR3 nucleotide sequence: TGCGCCAGCAGCCACTATACACAGGGTCCAACTAATGAAAAACTGTTTTTT. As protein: CASSHYTQGPTNEKLFF.

CDR3 residues: CASSPGWASTDTQYF. For the CDR3, the DNA is TGTGCCAGCAGCCCTGGGTGGGCTAGCACAGATACGCAGTATTTT. The chain couples TRBV7-2 to TRBJ2-3; D gene unclear. The CDR3 sequence is 15 residues long. The ends were cut back, 5 bases at V and 0 bases at J, with 12 bases in the middle. The germline V gene encodes CDR1 SGHTA and CDR2 FQGNSA.

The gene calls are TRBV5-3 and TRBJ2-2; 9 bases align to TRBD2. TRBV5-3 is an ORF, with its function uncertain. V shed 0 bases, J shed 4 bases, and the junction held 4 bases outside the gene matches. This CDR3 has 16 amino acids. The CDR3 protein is CARSLGLAGVTGELFF. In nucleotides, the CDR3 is TGTGCCAGAAGCTTGGGTTTAGCGGGGGTCACCGGGGAGCTGTTTTTT.

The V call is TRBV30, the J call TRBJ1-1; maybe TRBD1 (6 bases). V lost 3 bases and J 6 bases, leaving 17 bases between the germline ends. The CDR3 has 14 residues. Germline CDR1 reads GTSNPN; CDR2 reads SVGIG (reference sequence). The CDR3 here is CAWRIPGGGPEAFF. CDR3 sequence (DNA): TGTGCCTGGAGGATACCCGGGGGGGGCCCTGAAGCTTTCTTT. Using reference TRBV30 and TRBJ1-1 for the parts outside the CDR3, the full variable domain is SQTIHQWPATLVQPVGSPLSLECTVEGTSNPNLYWYRQAAGRGLQLLFYSVGIGQISSEVPQNLSASRPQDRQFILSSKKLLLSDSGFYLCAWRIPGGGPEAFFGQGTRLTVV.

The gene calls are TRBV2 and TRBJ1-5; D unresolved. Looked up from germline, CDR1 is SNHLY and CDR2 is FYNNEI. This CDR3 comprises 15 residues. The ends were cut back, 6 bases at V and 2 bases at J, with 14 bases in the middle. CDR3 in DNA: TGTGCCAGCAGGGTTTGGGAGCGGGGCAATCAGCCCCAGCATTTT. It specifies CASRVWERGNQPQHF.

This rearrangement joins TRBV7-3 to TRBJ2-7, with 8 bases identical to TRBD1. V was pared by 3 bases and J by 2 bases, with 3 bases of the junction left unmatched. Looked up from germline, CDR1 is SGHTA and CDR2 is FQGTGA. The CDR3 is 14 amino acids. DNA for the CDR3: TGTGCCAGCAGCTTTACAGGGGGTCCCTACGAGCAGTACTTC. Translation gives CASSFTGGPYEQYF.

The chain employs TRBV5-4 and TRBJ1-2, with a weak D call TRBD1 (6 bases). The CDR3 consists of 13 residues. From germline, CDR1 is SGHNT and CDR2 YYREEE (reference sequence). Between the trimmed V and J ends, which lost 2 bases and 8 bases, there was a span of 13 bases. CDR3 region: CASSLGGGNGYTF. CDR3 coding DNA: TGTGCCAGCAGCTTAGGGGGGGGTAACGGCTACACCTTC.

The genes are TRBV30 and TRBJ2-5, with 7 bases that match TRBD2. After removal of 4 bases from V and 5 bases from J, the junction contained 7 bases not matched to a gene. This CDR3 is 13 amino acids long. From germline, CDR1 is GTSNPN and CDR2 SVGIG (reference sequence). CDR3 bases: TGTGCCTGGACCACGGGAGGAGGGGAGACCCAGTACTTC. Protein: CAWTTGGGETQYF.

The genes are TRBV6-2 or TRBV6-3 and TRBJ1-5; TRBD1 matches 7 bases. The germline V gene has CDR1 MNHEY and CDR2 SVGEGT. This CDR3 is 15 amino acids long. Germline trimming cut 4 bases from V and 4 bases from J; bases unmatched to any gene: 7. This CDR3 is CASSFDQGGNQPQHF. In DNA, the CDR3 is TGTGCCAGCAGTTTCGACCAGGGGGGTAATCAGCCCCAGCATTTT.

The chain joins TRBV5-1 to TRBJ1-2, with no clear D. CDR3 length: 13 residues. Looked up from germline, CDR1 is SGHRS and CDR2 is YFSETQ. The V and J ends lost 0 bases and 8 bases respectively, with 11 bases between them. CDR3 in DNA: TGCGCCAGCAGCTTGGTGGTCGAGGAAGGCTACACCTTC. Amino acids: CASSLVVEEGYTF.

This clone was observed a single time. This CDR3 reads CASSIVTGGPGELFF. The CDR3, as DNA: TGTGCCAGTAGTATTGTGACAGGGGGCCCCGGGGAGCTGTTTTTT. The rearrangement links TRBV19 to TRBJ2-2; 10 nucleotides align to TRBD1. V was clipped by 3 bases and J by 6 bases; unmatched bases: 4. CDR1 LNHDA and CDR2 SQIVND come from the germline V gene (reference sequence). This CDR3 has 15 amino acids. Filled out from reference TRBV19 and TRBJ2-2, the complete variable domain reads DGGITQSPKYLFRKEGQNVTLSCEQNLNHDAMYWYRQDPGQGLRLIYYSQIVNDFQKGDIAEGYSVSREKKESFPLTVTSAQKNPTAFYLCASSIVTGGPGELFFGEGSRLTVL.

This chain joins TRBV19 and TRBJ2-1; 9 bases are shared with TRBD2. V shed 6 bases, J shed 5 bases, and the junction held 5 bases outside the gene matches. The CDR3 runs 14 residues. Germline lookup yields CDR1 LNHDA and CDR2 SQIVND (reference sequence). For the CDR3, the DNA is TGTGCCAGTAGGCTTGCGGGAGGGCACAATGAGCAGTTCTTC. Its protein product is CASRLAGGHNEQFF.

The CDR3 DNA sequence: TGTGCCAGCATCTGGGCAGGTGCACGCGAGAAGCAGTTCTTC. This gives the protein CASIWAGAREKQFF. The chain has TRBV6-5 and TRBJ2-1; no clear D gene. This CDR3 has 14 amino acids. Trimming stripped 7 bases from V and 11 bases from J, with 21 bases between. The germline gives CDR1 MNHEY, CDR2 SVGAGI.

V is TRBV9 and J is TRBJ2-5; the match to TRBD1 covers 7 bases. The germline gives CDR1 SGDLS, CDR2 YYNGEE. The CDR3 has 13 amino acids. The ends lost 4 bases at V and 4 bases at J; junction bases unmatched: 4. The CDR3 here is CASSREGAETQYF. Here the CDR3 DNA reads TGTGCCAGCAGCAGAGAGGGGGCAGAGACCCAGTACTTC.

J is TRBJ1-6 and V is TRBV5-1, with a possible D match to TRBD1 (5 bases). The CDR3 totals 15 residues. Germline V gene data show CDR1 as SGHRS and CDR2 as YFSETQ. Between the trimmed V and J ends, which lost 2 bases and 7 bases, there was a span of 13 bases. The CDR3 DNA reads TGCGCCAGCAGCTTCTCAGGGATACAGAATTCACCCCTCCACTTT. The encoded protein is CASSFSGIQNSPLHF.

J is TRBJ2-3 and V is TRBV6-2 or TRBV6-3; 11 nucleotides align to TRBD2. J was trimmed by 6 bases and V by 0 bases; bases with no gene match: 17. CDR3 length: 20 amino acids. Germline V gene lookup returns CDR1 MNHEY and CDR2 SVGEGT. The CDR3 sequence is CASSYSSRLPTSGGPDTQYF. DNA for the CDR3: TGTGCCAGCAGTTACTCCTCGAGGCTTCCCACTAGCGGGGGCCCGGATACGCAGTATTTT.

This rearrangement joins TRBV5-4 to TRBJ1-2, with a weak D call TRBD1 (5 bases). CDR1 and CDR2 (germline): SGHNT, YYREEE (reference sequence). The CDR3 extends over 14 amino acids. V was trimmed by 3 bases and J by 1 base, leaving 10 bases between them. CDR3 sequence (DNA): TGTGCCAGCAGCTGGAACAGGATTAACTATGGCTACACCTTC. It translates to CASSWNRINYGYTF. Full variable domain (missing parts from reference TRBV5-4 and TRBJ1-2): ETGVTQSPTHLIKTRGQQVTLRCSSQSGHNTVSWYQQALGQGPQFIFQYYREEENGRGNFPPRFSGLQFPNYSSELNVNALELDDSALYLCASSWNRINYGYTFGSGTRLTVV.

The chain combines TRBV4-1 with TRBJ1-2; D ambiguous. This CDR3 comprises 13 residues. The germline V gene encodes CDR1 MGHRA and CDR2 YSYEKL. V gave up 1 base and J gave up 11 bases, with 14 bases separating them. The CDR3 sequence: CASSQASRALYTF. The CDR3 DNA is TGCGCCAGCAGCCAAGCCTCAAGAGCCCTTTACACCTTC.

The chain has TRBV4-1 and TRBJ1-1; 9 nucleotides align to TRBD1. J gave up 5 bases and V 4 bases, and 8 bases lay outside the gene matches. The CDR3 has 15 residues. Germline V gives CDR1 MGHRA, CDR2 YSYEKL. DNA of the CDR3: TGCGCCAGCAGCCGAGACCAGACAGGGGGAACTGAAGCTTTCTTT. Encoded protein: CASSRDQTGGTEAFF.

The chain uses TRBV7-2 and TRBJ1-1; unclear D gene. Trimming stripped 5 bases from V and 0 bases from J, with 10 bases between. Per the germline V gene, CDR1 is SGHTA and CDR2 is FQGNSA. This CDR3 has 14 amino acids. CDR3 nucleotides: TGTGCCAGCAGCCCCGCCGGGGTGAACACTGAAGCTTTCTTT. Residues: CASSPAGVNTEAFF.

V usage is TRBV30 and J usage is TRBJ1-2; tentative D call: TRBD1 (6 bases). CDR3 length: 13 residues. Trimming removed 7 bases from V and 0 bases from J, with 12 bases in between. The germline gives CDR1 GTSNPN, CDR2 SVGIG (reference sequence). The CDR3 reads CASGQRPNYGYTF. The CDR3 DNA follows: TGTGCCTCTGGACAGCGTCCTAACTATGGCTACACCTTC.

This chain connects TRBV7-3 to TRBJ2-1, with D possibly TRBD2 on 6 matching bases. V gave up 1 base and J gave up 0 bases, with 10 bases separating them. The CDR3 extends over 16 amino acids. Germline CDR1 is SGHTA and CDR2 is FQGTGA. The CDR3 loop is CASSLRAGLSYNEQFF. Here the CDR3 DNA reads TGTGCCAGCAGCTTAAGGGCGGGGCTCTCCTACAATGAGCAGTTCTTC. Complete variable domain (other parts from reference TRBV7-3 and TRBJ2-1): GAGVSQTPSNKVTEKGKYVELRCDPISGHTALYWYRQSLGQGPEFLIYFQGTGAADDSGLPNDRFFAVRPEGSVSTLKIQRTERGDSAVYLCASSLRAGLSYNEQFFGPGTRLTVL.

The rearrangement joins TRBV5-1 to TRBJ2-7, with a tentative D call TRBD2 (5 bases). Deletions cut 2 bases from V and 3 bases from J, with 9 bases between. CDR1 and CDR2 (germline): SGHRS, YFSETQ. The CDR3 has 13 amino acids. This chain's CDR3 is CASSFGSVYEQYF. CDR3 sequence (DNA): TGCGCCAGCAGCTTTGGGAGCGTCTACGAGCAGTACTTC.

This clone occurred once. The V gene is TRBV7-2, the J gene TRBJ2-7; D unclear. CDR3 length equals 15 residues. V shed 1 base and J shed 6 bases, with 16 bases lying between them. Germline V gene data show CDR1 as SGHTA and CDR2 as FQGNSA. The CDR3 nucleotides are TGTGCCAGCAGCTTAGGGCAGAATCCACCCCTCGAGCAGTACTTC. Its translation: CASSLGQNPPLEQYF.

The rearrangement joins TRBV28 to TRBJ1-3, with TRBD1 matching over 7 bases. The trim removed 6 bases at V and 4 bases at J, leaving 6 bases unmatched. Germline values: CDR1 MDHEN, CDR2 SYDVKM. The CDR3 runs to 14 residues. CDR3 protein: CASRKGALGNTIYF. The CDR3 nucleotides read TGTGCCAGCAGAAAGGGGGCGCTGGGAAACACCATATATTTT.

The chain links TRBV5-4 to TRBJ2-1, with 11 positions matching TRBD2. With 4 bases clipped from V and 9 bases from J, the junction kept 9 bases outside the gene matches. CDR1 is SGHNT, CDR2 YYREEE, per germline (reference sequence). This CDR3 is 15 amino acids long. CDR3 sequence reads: CASSQNSGRASEQFF. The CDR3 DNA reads TGTGCCAGCAGCCAAAATAGCGGGAGGGCCAGTGAGCAGTTCTTC.

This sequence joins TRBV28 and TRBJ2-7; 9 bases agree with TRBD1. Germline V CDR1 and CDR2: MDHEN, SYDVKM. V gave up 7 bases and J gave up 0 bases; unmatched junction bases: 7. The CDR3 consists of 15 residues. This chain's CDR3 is CASTIGQGSSYEQYF. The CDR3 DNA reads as TGTGCCAGCACCATCGGACAGGGGAGCTCCTACGAGCAGTACTTC.

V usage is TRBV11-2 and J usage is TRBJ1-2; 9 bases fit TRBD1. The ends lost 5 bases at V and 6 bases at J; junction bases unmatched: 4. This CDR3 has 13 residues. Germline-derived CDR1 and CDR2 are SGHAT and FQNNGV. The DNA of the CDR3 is TGTGCCAGCAGCGCGGACAGGGGAGATGGCTACACCTTC. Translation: CASSADRGDGYTF.

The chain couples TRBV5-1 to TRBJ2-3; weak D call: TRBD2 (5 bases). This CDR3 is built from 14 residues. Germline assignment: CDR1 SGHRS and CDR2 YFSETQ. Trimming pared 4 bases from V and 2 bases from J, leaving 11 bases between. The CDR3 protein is CASSPRADTDTQYF. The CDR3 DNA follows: TGCGCCAGCAGCCCTCGAGCGGACACAGATACGCAGTATTTT.

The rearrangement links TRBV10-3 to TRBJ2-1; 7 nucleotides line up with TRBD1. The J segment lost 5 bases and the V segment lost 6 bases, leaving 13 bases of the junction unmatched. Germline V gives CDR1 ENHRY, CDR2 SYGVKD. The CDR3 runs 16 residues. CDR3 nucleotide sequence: TGTGCCATCAGCAACCCGACAGGGCTGCTGAACAATGAGCAGTTCTTC. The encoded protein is CAISNPTGLLNNEQFF.